This paragraph covers one TCR beta chain sequence. Other DNA sequences in this specimen translate into the identical CDR3. CDR1 is SGHNT and CDR2 is YENEEA in the germline V gene. The J segment lost 3 bases and the V segment lost 5 bases, leaving 3 bases of the junction unmatched. CDR3 length equals 15 residues. The sample belongs to a study of blood T cell repertoires in COVID-19. Data came from immunoSEQ multiplex PCR; TCRdb stores just in-frame clones and leaves some out. The sample has about 210,000 clones, approximately 81% seen once. The specimen was peripheral blood. The TCR sequence derives from a woman older than 75 with COVID-19, enrolled during active disease. The chain recombines TRBV11-3 with TRBJ2-1, with 11 bases that match TRBD1. The CDR3 region has the DNA TGTGCCAGCAGCCAGGGACAGGGGGTCTACAATGAGCAGTTCTTC. Translation: CASSQGQGVYNEQFF. The complete variable domain, with remaining parts taken from reference TRBV11-3 and TRBJ2-1, reads EAGVVQSPRYKIIEKKQPVAFWCNPISGHNTLYWYLQNLGQGPELLIRYENEEAVDDSQLPKDRFSAERLKGVDSTLKIQPAELGDSAVYLCASSQGQGVYNEQFFGPGTRLTVL.